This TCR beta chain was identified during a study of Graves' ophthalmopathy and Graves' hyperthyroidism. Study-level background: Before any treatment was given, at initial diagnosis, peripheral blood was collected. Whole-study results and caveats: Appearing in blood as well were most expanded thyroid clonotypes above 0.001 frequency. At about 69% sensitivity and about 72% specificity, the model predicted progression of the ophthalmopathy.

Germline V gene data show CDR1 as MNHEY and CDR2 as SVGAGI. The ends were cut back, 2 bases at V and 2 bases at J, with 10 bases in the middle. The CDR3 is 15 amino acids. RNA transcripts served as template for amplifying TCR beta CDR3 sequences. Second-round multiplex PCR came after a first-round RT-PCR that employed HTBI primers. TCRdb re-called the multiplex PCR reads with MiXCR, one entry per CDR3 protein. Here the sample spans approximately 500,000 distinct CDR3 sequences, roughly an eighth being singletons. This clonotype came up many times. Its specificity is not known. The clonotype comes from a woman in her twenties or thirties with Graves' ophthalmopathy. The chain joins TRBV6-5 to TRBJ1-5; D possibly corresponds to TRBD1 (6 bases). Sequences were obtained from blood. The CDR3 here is CASSYQTGGNQPQHF. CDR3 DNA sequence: TGTGCCAGCAGTTACCAGACAGGTGGCAATCAGCCCCAGCATTTT.